Each of the 18 T cell receptor beta chains below was sequenced from the same sample in a study of blood T cells in healthy people across ages. A second about 6 to 12 cycle PCR used barcoded and J-beta primers. One entry per CDR3 protein results from TCRdb running MiXCR on the 5' RACE reads. The sample carries more than 900,000 distinct CDR3 sequences, 25% to 30% recorded once. These data were also reused for a study on T cells of mothers and their children.

Sequencing used blood. Source of these receptors: a woman between 40 and 50 years old in good health.

The sample holds a few counts of this clonotype. V and J are TRBV12-3 or TRBV12-4 and TRBJ1-1, with unresolved D. CDR3 length: 16 amino acids. V dropped 3 bases and J dropped 5 bases, with 19 bases sitting between them. The CDR3 DNA is TGTGCCAGCAGTTTCGGGTTACATCAAGCGAATACTGAAGCTTTCTTT. This translates into CASSFGLHQANTEAFF.

The V call is TRBV28, the J call TRBJ1-2; D unclear. The CDR3 length is 15 residues. The V end was cut by 6 bases, the J end by 0 bases, with 14 bases between. Germline CDR1 reads MDHEN; CDR2 reads SYDVKM. The CDR3 DNA reads TGTGCCAGCAGGCCTCCGGGCCCCCCTAACTATGGCTACACCTTC. Amino acid sequence: CASRPPGPPNYGYTF.

This clonotype came up many times. This sequence joins TRBV20-1 and TRBJ2-7, with 8 bases that match TRBD2. J was trimmed by 3 bases and V by 6 bases; bases with no gene match: 7. Germline lookup yields CDR1 DFQATT and CDR2 SNEGSKA (reference sequence). The CDR3 spans 13 residues. The CDR3 loop is CSARAGAIYEQYF. The CDR3, as DNA: TGCAGTGCCCGAGCGGGGGCGATCTACGAGCAGTACTTC.

This clonotype was observed at least ten times. The genes are TRBV6-2 or TRBV6-3 and TRBJ2-7, with 9 bases lining up with TRBD1. Trimming at V came to 6 bases and at J to 3 bases, leaving 6 bases not matched to a gene. Germline CDR1 reads MNHEY; CDR2 reads SVGEGT. The CDR3 sequence is 14 residues long. The CDR3 protein is CASRGQGSLYEQYF. For the CDR3, the DNA is TGTGCCAGCAGGGGACAGGGCTCCCTCTACGAGCAGTACTTC.

This clonotype was observed a few times. The V call is TRBV20-1, the J call TRBJ1-1; 8 bases are a match to TRBD1. Unmatched junction bases numbered 1, after V lost 1 base and J lost 6 bases. Germline-derived CDR1 and CDR2 are DFQATT and SNEGSKA (reference sequence). CDR3 length: 12 amino acids. CDR3: CSARVQGAEAFF. CDR3 DNA sequence: TGCAGTGCTAGAGTACAGGGGGCTGAAGCTTTCTTT.

This clonotype was counted between two and nine times. Germline and junction disagree at one end, which may indicate a read error. The chain joins TRBV11-2 to TRBJ2-7; D is tentatively TRBD1 or TRBD2 (5 bases each). Germline V gene sequence: CDR1 SGHAT, CDR2 FQNNGV. The CDR3 has 19 residues. The DNA of the CDR3 is TGTGCCAGCAGCTCTTTAATTAGGTCCGGGGCGTCTCGGGCCTACGTGCAGTACTTC. Protein: CASSSLIRSGASRAYVQYF.

Turning to this clonotype: A clone one base away is much larger, so this may be a read error. The V gene is TRBV20-1, the J gene TRBJ2-7; no definite D call. The CDR3 length is 12 residues. Germline CDR1 is DFQATT and CDR2 is SNEGSKA (reference sequence). CDR3: CGARESFYEQYF. Here the CDR3 DNA reads TGCGGTGCTAGAGAGAGCTTCTACGAGCAGTACTTC.

The genes are TRBV6-5 and TRBJ2-5; tentatively, D is TRBD1 (6 bases). The CDR3 has 13 amino acids. V was shortened by 5 bases and J by 4 bases, with 11 bases between the two germline ends. Germline assignment: CDR1 MNHEY and CDR2 SVGAGI. The CDR3 bases are TGTGCCAGCAGTACAGGGTCCCGAGAGACCCAGTACTTC. Translated, it gives CASSTGSRETQYF.

CDR3 nucleotide sequence: TGCGCCAGCAGCTTGGGGGGCAGGGCAGAGACCCAGTACTTC. Protein sequence: CASSLGGRAETQYF. V and J are TRBV5-1 and TRBJ2-5; the D gene is possibly TRBD1 (5 bases). In germline, CDR1 is SGHRS, CDR2 YFSETQ. V lost 0 bases to trimming and J lost 4 bases, with 10 bases between them. CDR3 length: 14 residues.

This clonotype turned up a few times. V usage is TRBV5-5 and J usage is TRBJ2-3; D ambiguous. V was clipped by 1 base and J by 6 bases, with 18 bases between them. Per the germline V gene, CDR1 is SGHKS and CDR2 is YYEKEE (reference sequence). This CDR3 spans 16 amino acids. The CDR3 loop is CASSLRAVGLVDTQYF. CDR3 DNA: TGTGCCAGCAGCTTGAGGGCCGTAGGGCTAGTTGATACGCAGTATTTT.

This clonotype was seen more than once but under ten times. The genes are TRBV15 and TRBJ2-7; a weak D match, TRBD1 (6 bases). The germline V and J ends were trimmed by 0 bases and 3 bases, with 21 bases remaining between them. The CDR3 spans 18 residues. The germline V gene has CDR1 LNHNV and CDR2 YYDKDF (reference sequence). CDR3 in DNA: TGTGCCACCAGCAGAGACTGGGGGCACAGGGTGACCGACTACGAGCAGTACTTC. Encoded protein: CATSRDWGHRVTDYEQYF.

The V gene is TRBV5-1, the J gene TRBJ2-5, with D possibly being TRBD1 or TRBD2 (5 bases each). With the DNA end fitting TRBJ2-7 better, the J assignment may be wrong. In germline, CDR1 is SGHRS, CDR2 YFSETQ. The CDR3 runs to 14 residues. CDR3 DNA sequence: TGCGCCAGCAGCCTTGCGGGTTGGGGGAACGAGCAGTACTTC. Translating gives CASSLAGWGNEQYF.

The chain couples TRBV20-1 to TRBJ2-5, with D maybe TRBD2 (6 bases). Germline V gives CDR1 DFQATT, CDR2 SNEGSKA (reference sequence). The V end lost 3 bases, the J end lost 4 bases, and 15 bases lay between the germline ends. The CDR3 runs 14 residues. For the CDR3, the DNA is TGCAGTGCTAGGGCCCTTGGGCGGGGAGAGACCCAGTACTTC. Its protein is CSARALGRGETQYF.

In this sample, this clonotype turned up many times. The chain employs TRBV6-6 and TRBJ2-1; 13 nucleotides match TRBD2. Per germline, CDR1 MNHNY and CDR2 SVGAGI (reference sequence). J lost 4 bases, V lost 6 bases, and 12 bases had no gene match. CDR3 size: 18 residues. The CDR3, as DNA: TGTGCCAGCAGGGATACTAGGGGGACTAGCGGGACGTACAATGAGCAGTTCTTC. Encoded protein: CASRDTRGTSGTYNEQFF.

There are a few counts of this clonotype. The junction departs from germline at one end; a sequencing error may be responsible. The J gene is TRBJ2-1, the V gene TRBV7-3; either TRBD1 or TRBD2 may supply D (5 bases each). The length of the CDR3 is 17 residues. Germline assignment: CDR1 SGHTA and CDR2 FQGTGA. The CDR3 nucleotides are TGCGCCAGCAGCTCCGCCCCCCGGGGCTTCCGGGGAAATGAGCAGTTCTTC. Protein product: CASSSAPRGFRGNEQFF.

This clonotype turned up a few times. The rearrangement links TRBV7-2 to TRBJ2-1, with a weak D call TRBD2 (6 bases). The germline V and J ends were trimmed by 2 bases and 9 bases, with 14 bases remaining between them. The length of the CDR3 is 14 residues. The V gene's germline CDR1 is SGHTA and CDR2 FQGNSA. CDR3: CASSLSGTRVEQFF. The CDR3 DNA reads TGTGCCAGCAGCTTAAGTGGGACTCGGGTTGAGCAGTTCTTC.

To note about this clonotype: This likely comes from a read error, as the CDR3 has no conserved phenylalanine or tryptophan at its end. This chain links TRBV5-1 with TRBJ2-3; no clear D. Germline V gives CDR1 SGHRS, CDR2 YFSETQ. V shed 4 bases and J shed 1 base, with 13 bases lying between them. The CDR3 has 15 residues. In DNA form, the CDR3 reads TGCGCCAGCAGCGCAGGTAATTCCCGCACAGATACGCAGTATGTT. It encodes CASSAGNSRTDTQYV.

CDR3 nucleotide sequence: TGTGCCAGCAGCCCACAGACAAGGTTAGGATCCTACGAGCAGTACTTC. Translated: CASSPQTRLGSYEQYF. V gene TRBV13 combines with J gene TRBJ2-7, with D unclear. V lost 5 bases to trimming and J lost 1 base, with 18 bases between them. Germline values: CDR1 PRHDT, CDR2 FYEKMQ (reference sequence). The CDR3 runs 16 residues.